This TCR beta chain was obtained from a study of beta chain features in type 1 diabetes (dated by TCRdb to the late 2010s). Background on the whole study: No differences in mean age, gender distribution, total cell number or subset yield were found between patients and healthy donors. Regulatory and stem cell-like memory subsets were obtained from only 8 patients and roughly 8 healthy donors, while naive and central memory subsets were obtained from all 30 or so donors. Across all samples, fewer than 110,000,000 sorted cells were examined, and cell number per subset correlated strongly with RNA yield. In the study, TCRB repertoires of sorted circulating CD4+ T cell subsets from recently diagnosed type 1 diabetes patients were compared with those of matched healthy donors.

Of note for this clone: Its antigen is currently not known. Qualities for individual bases were not recorded, and no much larger clone is one base off.

Each donor gave one peripheral blood draw, averaging roughly 0.11 L, which was collected into heparinised tubes. Using a panel that included CD45RO, CCR7, CD25, CD127, CD95 and CD27, naive, central memory, regulatory and stem cell-like memory CD4+ T cells were sorted on a BD FACSAria II. Purity was above 95% for every sorted population. Right away, PBMCs were isolated by Lymphoprep density gradient centrifugation and were stained directly, with no culture step. So that batch effects would be minimized, each experiment stained and sorted samples in pairs, pairing one healthy donor with one patient. From cysteine to phenylalanine, the CDR3 is 14 amino acids long. The entry retains the CDR3 DNA only, 42 bases that are in frame from base 1. Trimming costs V 8 bases and J 0 bases, and their ends lie 12 bases apart. The germline V gene gives CDR1 as SGHTA and CDR2 as FQGNSA. Beyond this particular receptor, the publication reports: Shorter templates might be favored by PCR, yet because patient and control samples were amplified and corrected together, any such skew would affect both groups equally. Naive, central memory and regulatory TCRB repertoires appeared to be more similar among patients than among healthy donors. Type 1 diabetes patients showed a moderate but significant shortening of TCRB CDR3 length in all four CD4+ subsets. Fewer insertions and more nucleotide deletions at VDJ recombination sites were observed in patients with type 1 diabetes, implying thymic rearrangement abnormalities. Only small numbers of individuals were included in the HLA sub-analyses, which left unresolved whether HLA type had any influence on TCRB rearrangement. Because cDNA rather than genomic DNA was sequenced, highly expressing activated cells could have been over-represented, although no difference in activation and CD3 levels was found between groups.

The entire amount of isolated RNA was reverse transcribed using the High Capacity cDNA Reverse Transcription Kit, so the sequenced TCRB transcripts were expressed ones. Deep immunoSEQ sequencing was applied to naive, central memory and regulatory T cell samples, giving an average of roughly 3.5 million total reads per sample. Sorted cells were lysed in RLT buffer and RNA was extracted with DNase-treated RNeasy Micro or Mini kits, depending on cell number. Each cell subset was processed separately to prevent cross-contamination, with patient and healthy donor samples processed together. The immunoSEQ multiplex PCR was used to amplify TCRB sequences from cDNA, generating 87-bp fragments that spanned the CDR3 region. The amplicons were sequenced using the Illumina HiSeq platform. As for the original processing: PCR bias was corrected computationally using synthetic template baselines, and reads within Hamming distance 2 were collapsed, with unmergeable singletons discarded. Reads were aligned to IMGT to assign V, D and J genes, CDR3 length, and insertions or deletions at six rearrangement sites. Within each subset, clonotype counts were normalized to the number of sorted cells before true diversity and Gini coefficients were calculated with the tcR R package. The overlap coefficient, calculated on TCRB nucleotide sequences, was used to quantify repertoire sharing. The table comes from immuneACCESS by way of TCRdb, which keeps in-frame sequences with V and J called. Part of the clones is missing from these tables; in studies checked, under half for an unresolved V gene and the rest for unknown reasons. V and J calls and clone size are as listed in that table; D and trimming were resolved from the DNA. The sample table shows 120,000 to 150,000 clones, and 13% are seen once. The ten biggest clones cover around 1.2% of the sample.

The sequence joins TRBV7-2 to TRBJ2-3; the D segment cannot be called with confidence. The source of this sequence is a man aged 18 to 35 with type 1 diabetes. Sequencing was carried out using central memory CD4+ T cells from blood. The DNA sequence follows: TGTGCCAGCGCTGGCAGAACTAGCACAGATACGCAGTATTTT. It codes for CASAGRTSTDTQYF.